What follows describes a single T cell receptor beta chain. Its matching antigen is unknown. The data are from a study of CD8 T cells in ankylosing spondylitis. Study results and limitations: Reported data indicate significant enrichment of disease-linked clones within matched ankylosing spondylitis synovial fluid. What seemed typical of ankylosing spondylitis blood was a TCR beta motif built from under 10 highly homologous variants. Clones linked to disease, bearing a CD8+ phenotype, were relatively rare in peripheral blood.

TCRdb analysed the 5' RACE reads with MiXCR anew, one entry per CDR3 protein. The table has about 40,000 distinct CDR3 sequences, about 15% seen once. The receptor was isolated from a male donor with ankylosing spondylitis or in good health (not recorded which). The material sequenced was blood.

The CDR3 DNA is TGTGCCAGCAGCTCCCCCACGTATAAGCGGGAAGGAGAGCAGTTCTTC. It specifies CASSSPTYKREGEQFF. The chain uses TRBV5-5 and TRBJ2-1, with 7 bases identical to TRBD2. Germline lookup yields CDR1 SGHKS and CDR2 YYEKEE (reference sequence). Trimming took 3 bases from V and 10 from J; bases not matched to a gene: 16. This CDR3 has 16 amino acids.